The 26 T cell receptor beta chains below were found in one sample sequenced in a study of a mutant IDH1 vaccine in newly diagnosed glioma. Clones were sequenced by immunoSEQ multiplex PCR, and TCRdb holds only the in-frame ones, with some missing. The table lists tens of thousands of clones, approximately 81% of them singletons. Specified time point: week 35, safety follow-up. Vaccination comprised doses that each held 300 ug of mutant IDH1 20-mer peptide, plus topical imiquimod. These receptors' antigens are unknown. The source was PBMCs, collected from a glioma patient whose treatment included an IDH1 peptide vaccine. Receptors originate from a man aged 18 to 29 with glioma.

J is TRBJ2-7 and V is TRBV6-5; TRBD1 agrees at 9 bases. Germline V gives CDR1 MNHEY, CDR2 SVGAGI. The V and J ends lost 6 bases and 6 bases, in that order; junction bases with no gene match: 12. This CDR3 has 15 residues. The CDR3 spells CASSTTGTGYGEQYF. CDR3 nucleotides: TGTGCCAGCAGCACCACCGGGACAGGGTATGGCGAGCAGTACTTC.

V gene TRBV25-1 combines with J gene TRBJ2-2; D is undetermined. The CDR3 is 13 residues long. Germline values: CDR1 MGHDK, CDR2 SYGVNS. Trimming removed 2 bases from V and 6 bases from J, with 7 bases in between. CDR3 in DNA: TGTGCCAGCAGTGAACCCCGGGCCGGGGAGCTGTTTTTT. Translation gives CASSEPRAGELFF.

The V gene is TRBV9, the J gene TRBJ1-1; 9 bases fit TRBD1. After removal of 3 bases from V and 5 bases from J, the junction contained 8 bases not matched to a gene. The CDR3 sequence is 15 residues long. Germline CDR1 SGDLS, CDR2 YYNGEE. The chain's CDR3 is CASSAYRGRWTEAFF. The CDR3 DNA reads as TGTGCCAGCAGCGCCTACAGGGGGCGGTGGACTGAAGCTTTCTTT.

The CDR3 spells CASSLQFPSGANVLTF. DNA of the CDR3: TGCGCCAGCAGCTTGCAGTTTCCCTCTGGGGCCAACGTCCTGACTTTC. V usage is TRBV5-1 and J usage is TRBJ2-6; D gene uncertain. Germline V lookup: CDR1 SGHRS, CDR2 YFSETQ. The CDR3 consists of 16 residues. V shed 1 base and J shed 0 bases, with 8 bases lying between them.

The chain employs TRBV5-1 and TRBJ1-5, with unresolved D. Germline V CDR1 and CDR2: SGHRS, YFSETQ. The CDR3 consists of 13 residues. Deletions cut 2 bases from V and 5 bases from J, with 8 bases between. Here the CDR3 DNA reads TGCGCCAGCAGCTTCCTGCCGGATCAGCCCCAGCATTTT. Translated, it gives CASSFLPDQPQHF. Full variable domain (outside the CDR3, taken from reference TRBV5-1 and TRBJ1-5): KAGVTQTPRYLIKTRGQQVTLSCSPISGHRSVSWYQQTPGQGLQFLFEYFSETQRNKGNFPGRFSGRQFSNSRSEMNVSTLELGDSALYLCASSFLPDQPQHFGDGTRLSIL.

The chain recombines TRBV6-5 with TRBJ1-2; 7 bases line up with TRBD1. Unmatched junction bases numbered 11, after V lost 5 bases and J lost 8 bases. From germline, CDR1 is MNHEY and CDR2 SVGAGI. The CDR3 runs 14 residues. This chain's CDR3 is CASSPRDSEGGYTF. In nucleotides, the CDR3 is TGTGCCAGCAGTCCCCGGGACAGCGAAGGGGGCTACACCTTC.

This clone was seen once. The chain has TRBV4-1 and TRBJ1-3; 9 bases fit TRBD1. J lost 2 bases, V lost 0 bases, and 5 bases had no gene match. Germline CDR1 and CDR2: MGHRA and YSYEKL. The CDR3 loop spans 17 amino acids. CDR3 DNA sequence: TGCGCCAGCAGCCAAGAACCGGGACAGGGAGCTGGAAACACCATATATTTT. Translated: CASSQEPGQGAGNTIYF.

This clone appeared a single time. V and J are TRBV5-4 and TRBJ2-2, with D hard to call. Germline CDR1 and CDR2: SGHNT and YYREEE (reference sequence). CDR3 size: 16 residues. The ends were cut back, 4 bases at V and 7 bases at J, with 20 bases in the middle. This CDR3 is CASSPSSGIHIGELFF. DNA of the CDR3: TGTGCCAGCAGCCCCTCGTCCGGCATCCATATCGGGGAGCTGTTTTTT.

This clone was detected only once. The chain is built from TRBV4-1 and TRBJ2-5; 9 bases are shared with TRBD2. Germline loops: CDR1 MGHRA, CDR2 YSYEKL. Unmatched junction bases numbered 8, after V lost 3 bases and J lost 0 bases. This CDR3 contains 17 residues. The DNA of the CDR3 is TGCGCCAGCAGCCACGGCGGGGGGGCCCCTTACCAAGAGACCCAGTACTTC. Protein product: CASSHGGGAPYQETQYF.

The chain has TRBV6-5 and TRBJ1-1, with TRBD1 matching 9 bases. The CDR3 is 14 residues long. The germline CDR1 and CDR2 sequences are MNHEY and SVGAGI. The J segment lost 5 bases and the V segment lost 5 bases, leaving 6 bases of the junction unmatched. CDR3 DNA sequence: TGTGCCAGCAGTACAGGGGGCGTAGGGACTGAAGCTTTCTTT. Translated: CASSTGGVGTEAFF.

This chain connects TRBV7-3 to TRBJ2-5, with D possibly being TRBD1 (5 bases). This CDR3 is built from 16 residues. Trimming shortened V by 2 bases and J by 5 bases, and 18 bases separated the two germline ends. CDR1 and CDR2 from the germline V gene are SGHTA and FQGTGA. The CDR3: CASSLSSQGRGETQYF. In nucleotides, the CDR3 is TGTGCCAGCAGCTTATCATCTCAGGGTCGTGGGGAGACCCAGTACTTC.

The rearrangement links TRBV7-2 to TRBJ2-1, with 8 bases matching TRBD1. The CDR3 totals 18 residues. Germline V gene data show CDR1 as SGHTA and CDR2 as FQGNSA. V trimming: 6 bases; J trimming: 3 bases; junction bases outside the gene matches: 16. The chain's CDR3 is CASRADRVSPLYYNEQFF. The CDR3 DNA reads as TGTGCCAGCAGAGCGGACAGGGTCTCTCCCCTTTACTACAATGAGCAGTTCTTC.

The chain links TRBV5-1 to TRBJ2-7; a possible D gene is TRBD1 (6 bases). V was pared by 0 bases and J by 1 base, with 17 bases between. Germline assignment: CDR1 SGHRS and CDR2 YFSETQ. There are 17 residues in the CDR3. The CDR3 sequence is CASSLEGETGRSYEQYF. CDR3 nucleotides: TGCGCCAGCAGCTTGGAGGGGGAGACAGGAAGATCCTACGAGCAGTACTTC.

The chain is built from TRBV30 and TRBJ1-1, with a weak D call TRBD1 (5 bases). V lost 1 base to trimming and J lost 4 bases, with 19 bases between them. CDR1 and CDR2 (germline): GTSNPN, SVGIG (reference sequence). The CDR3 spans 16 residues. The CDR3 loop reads CAWSDLSRVGVTEAFF. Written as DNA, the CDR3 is TGTGCCTGGAGTGATCTCAGCAGGGTCGGAGTCACTGAAGCTTTCTTT. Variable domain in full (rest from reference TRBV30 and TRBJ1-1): SQTIHQWPATLVQPVGSPLSLECTVEGTSNPNLYWYRQAAGRGLQLLFYSVGIGQISSEVPQNLSASRPQDRQFILSSKKLLLSDSGFYLCAWSDLSRVGVTEAFFGQGTRLTVV.

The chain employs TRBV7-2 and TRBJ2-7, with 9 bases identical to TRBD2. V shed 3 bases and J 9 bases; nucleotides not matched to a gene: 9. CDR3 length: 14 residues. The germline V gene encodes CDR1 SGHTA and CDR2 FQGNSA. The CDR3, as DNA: TGTGCCAGCAGCTTCAGAGGGACTAGCAATGGGCAGTACTTC. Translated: CASSFRGTSNGQYF. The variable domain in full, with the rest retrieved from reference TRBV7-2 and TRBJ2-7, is GAGVSQSPSNKVTEKGKDVELRCDPISGHTALYWYRQSLGQGLEFLIYFQGNSAPDKSGLPSDRFSAERTGGSVSTLTIQRTQQEDSAVYLCASSFRGTSNGQYFGPGTRLTVT.

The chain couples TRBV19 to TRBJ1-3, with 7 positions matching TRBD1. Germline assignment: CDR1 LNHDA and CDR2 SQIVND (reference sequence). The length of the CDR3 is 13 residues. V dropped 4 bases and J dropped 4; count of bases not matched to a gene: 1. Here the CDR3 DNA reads TGTGCCAGTAGTACGGACAGGGGAAACACCATATATTTT. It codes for CASSTDRGNTIYF. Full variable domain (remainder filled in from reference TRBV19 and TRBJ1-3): DGGITQSPKYLFRKEGQNVTLSCEQNLNHDAMYWYRQDPGQGLRLIYYSQIVNDFQKGDIAEGYSVSREKKESFPLTVTSAQKNPTAFYLCASSTDRGNTIYFGEGSWLTVV.

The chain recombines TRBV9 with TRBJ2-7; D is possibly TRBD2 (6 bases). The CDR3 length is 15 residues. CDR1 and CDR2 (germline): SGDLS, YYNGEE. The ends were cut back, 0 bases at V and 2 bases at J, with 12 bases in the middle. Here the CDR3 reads CASSVGRDYTYEQYF. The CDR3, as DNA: TGTGCCAGCAGCGTAGGGCGGGATTATACCTACGAGCAGTACTTC. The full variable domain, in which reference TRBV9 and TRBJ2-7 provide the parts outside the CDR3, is DSGVTQTPKHLITATGQRVTLRCSPRSGDLSVYWYQQSLDQGLQFLIQYYNGEERAKGNILERFSAQQFPDLHSELNLSSLELGDSALYFCASSVGRDYTYEQYFGPGTRLTVT.

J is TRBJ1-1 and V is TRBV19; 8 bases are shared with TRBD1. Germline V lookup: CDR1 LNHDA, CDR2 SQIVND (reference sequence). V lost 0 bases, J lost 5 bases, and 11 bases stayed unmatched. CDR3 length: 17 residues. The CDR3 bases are TGTGCCAGTAGTATAGACCAGGACAGGGCAGGAACAACTGAAGCTTTCTTT. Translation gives CASSIDQDRAGTTEAFF.

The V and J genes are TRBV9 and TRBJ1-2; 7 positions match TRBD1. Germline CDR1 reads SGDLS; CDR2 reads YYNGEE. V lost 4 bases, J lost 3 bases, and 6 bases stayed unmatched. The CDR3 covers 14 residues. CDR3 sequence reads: CASSPRTGYYGYTF. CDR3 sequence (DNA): TGTGCCAGCAGCCCGAGGACAGGATACTATGGCTACACCTTC. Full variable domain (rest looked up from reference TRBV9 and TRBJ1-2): DSGVTQTPKHLITATGQRVTLRCSPRSGDLSVYWYQQSLDQGLQFLIQYYNGEERAKGNILERFSAQQFPDLHSELNLSSLELGDSALYFCASSPRTGYYGYTFGSGTRLTVV.

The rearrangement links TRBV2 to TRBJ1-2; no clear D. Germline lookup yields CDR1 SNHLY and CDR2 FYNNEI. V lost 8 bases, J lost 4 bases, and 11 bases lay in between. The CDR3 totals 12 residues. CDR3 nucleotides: TGTGCCAGCTCGGACGCGAGCTATGGCTACACCTTC. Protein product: CASSDASYGYTF.

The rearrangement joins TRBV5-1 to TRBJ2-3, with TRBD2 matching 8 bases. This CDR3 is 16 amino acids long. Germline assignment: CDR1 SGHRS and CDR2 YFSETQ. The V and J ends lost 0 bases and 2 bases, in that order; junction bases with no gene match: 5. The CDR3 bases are TGCGCCAGCAGCTTGGGTACTAGCGGACCCACAGATACGCAGTATTTT. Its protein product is CASSLGTSGPTDTQYF.

The chain's CDR3 is CASSGGGSGDTQYF. The CDR3 DNA reads as TGTGCCAGCAGCGGAGGAGGTTCAGGAGATACGCAGTATTTT. V gene TRBV25-1 combines with J gene TRBJ2-3; maybe TRBD2 (5 bases). This CDR3 is 14 amino acids long. Germline lookup yields CDR1 MGHDK and CDR2 SYGVNS. V lost 6 bases and J lost 5, with 15 bases in between.

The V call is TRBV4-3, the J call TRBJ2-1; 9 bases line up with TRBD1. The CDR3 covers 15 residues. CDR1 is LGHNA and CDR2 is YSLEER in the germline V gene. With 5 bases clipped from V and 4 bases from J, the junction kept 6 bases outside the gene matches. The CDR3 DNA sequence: TGCGCCAGCAGCTACGGGGACAGGGCGTACAATGAGCAGTTCTTC. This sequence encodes CASSYGDRAYNEQFF.

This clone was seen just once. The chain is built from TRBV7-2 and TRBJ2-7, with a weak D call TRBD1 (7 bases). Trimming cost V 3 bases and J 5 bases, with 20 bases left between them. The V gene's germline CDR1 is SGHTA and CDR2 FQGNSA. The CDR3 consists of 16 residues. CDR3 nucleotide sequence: TGTGCCAGCAGCTTCCGCGCTTATACCAGGGGGGACGAGCAGTACTTC. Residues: CASSFRAYTRGDEQYF.

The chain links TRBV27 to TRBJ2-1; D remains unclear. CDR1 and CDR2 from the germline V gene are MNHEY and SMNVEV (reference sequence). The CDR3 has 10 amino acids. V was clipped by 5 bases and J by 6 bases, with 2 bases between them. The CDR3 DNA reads TGTGCCAGCAGTCCCAATGAGCAGTTCTTC. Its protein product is CASSPNEQFF.

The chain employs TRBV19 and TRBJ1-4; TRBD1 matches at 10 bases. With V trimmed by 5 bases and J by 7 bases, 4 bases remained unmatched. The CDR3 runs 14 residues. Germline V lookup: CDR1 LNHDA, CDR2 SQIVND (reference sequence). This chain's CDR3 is CASSFGTGVEKLFF. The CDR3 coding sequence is TGTGCCAGTAGTTTTGGGACAGGGGTTGAAAAACTGTTTTTT.